The clone carrying this T cell receptor beta chain has a handful of counts. Antigen: not known. CDR1 GTSNPN and CDR2 SVGIG come from the germline V gene (reference sequence). The CDR3 length is 13 residues. V was cut by 0 bases and J by 0 bases, with 3 bases left in between. These data belong to a study of beta chain features in type 1 diabetes. Findings of the study overall: Researchers cautioned that cDNA sequencing could over-represent cells with high TCR expression.

Sequencing targeted expressed TCRB transcripts, as all isolated RNA had been reverse transcribed. Naive, central memory and regulatory T cell samples yielded roughly 3.5 million reads on average. Sequencing was performed with immunoSEQ multiplex PCR; in TCRdb, only in-frame clones are kept and a portion is missing. The sample carries roughly 400,000 clones, more than 11% recorded once. A heparinised blood draw that averaged approximately 110 mL was obtained once from each donor. Markers CD45RO/CCR7/CD25/CD127/CD95/CD27 served to sort CD4+ naive, central memory, regulatory and stem cell-like memory cells.

The receptor comes from a man between 25 and 39 years old in good health. Specimen: naive CD4+ T cells from blood. The chain links TRBV30 to TRBJ1-3; no reliable D call. The CDR3 here is CAWSVTSGNTIYF. CDR3 nucleotide sequence: TGTGCCTGGAGTGTGACCTCTGGAAACACCATATATTTT.